This T cell receptor beta chain was recovered during a study of T cell repertoires in cytomegalovirus infection. Study-wide background: Public TCR beta signatures indicated both CMV infection and matching HLA type. The study's findings and limits: Dominating the ex vivo response were HLA-C-restricted CMV-specific TCR beta clonotypes. The cumulative frequency of public TCR beta families identified carriers of CMV plus the relevant HLA.

The germline V gene has CDR1 SSHAT and CDR2 FNYEAQ (reference sequence). Trimming cost V 5 bases and J 8 bases; bases outside gene matches: 14. The CDR3 covers 15 residues. The table lists this clonotype with many counts. Its target is not known. TCRdb re-called the reads through MiXCR, storing one row per CDR3 protein. This sample has roughly 77,000 distinct CDR3 sequences; just under 4% occur once, and the top ten carry about 22%. The V gene is TRBV7-7, the J gene TRBJ2-5; 7 bases fit TRBD2. The TCR originated in a human donor in good health (CMV status not recorded). Some clones in this sample may be carry-over from other donors' samples. Sequenced sample: PBMCs. CDR3 sequence reads: CASSLTGTTVATQYF. The CDR3 DNA follows: TGTGCCAGCAGCCTAACCGGGACTACGGTAGCTACCCAGTACTTC.